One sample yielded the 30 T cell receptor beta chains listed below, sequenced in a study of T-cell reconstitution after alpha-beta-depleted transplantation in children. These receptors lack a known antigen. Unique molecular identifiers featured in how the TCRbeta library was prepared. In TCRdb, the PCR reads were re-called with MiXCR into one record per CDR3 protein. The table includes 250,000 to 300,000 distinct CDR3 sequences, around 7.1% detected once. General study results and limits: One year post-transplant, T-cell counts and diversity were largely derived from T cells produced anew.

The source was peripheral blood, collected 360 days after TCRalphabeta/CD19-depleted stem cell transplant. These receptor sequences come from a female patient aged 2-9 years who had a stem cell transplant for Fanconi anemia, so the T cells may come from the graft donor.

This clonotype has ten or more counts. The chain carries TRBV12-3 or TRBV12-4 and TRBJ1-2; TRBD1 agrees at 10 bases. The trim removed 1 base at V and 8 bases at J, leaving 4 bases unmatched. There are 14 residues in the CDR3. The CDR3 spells CASSLGQGARGYTF. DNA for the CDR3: TGTGCCAGCAGTTTAGGACAGGGGGCTAGGGGCTACACCTTC.

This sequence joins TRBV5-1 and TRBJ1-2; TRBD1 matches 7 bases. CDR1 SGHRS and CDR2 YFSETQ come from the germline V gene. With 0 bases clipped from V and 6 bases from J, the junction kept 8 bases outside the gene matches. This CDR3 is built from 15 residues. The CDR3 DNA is TGCGCCAGCAGCTTGGACCCTGGGACAGCAGATGGCTACACCTTC. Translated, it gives CASSLDPGTADGYTF. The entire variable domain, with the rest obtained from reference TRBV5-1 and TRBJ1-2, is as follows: KAGVTQTPRYLIKTRGQQVTLSCSPISGHRSVSWYQQTPGQGLQFLFEYFSETQRNKGNFPGRFSGRQFSNSRSEMNVSTLELGDSALYLCASSLDPGTADGYTFGSGTRLTVV.

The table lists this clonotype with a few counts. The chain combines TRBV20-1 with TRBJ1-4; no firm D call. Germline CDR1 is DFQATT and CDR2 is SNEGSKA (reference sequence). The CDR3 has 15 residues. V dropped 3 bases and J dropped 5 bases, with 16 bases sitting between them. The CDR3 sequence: CSASFSGGQNEKLFF. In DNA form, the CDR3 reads TGCAGTGCTAGCTTTTCCGGCGGCCAAAATGAAAAACTGTTTTTT.

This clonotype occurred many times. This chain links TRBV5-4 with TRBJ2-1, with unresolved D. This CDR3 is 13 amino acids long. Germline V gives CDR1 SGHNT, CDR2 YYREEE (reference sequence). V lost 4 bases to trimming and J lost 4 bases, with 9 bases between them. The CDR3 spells CASSNMGYNEQFF. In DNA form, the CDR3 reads TGTGCCAGCAGCAACATGGGGTACAATGAGCAGTTCTTC.

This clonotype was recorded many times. The CDR3, as DNA: TGTGCCAGCAGCTTCGACCCACGTGCACCTTACAATGAGCAGTTCTTC. It translates to CASSFDPRAPYNEQFF. This chain joins TRBV7-8 and TRBJ2-1; D gene ambiguous. V gave up 3 bases and J gave up 4 bases, with 16 bases separating them. The CDR3 extends over 16 amino acids. Germline CDR1 is SGHVS and CDR2 is FQNEAQ.

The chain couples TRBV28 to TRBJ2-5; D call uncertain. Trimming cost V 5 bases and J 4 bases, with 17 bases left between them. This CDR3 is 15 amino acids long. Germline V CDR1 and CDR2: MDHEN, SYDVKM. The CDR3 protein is CASSPQVRHGETQYF. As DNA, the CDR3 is TGTGCCAGCAGTCCCCAAGTTAGGCATGGAGAGACCCAGTACTTC.

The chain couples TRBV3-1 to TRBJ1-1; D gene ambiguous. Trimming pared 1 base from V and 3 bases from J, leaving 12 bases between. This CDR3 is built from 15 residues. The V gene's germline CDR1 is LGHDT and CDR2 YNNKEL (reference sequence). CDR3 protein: CASSQAYLEDTEAFF. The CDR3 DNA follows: TGTGCCAGCAGCCAAGCATACTTGGAGGACACTGAAGCTTTCTTT. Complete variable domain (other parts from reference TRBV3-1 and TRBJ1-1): DTAVSQTPKYLVTQMGNDKSIKCEQNLGHDTMYWYKQDSKKFLKIMFSYNNKELIINETVPNRFSPKSPDKAHLNLHINSLELGDSAVYFCASSQAYLEDTEAFFGQGTRLTVV.

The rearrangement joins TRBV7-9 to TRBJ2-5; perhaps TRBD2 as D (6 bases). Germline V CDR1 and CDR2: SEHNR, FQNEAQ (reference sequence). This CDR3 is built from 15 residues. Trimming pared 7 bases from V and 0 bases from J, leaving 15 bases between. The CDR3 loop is CASIPGLQYQETQYF. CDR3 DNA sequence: TGTGCCAGCATCCCGGGACTCCAGTACCAAGAGACCCAGTACTTC.

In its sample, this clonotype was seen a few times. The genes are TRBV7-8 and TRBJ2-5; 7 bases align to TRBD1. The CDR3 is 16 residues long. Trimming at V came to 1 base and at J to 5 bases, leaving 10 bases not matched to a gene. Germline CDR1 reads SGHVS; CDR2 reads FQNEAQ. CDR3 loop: CASSLEEAGGSETQYF. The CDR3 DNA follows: TGTGCCAGCAGCTTAGAGGAAGCAGGGGGTTCGGAGACCCAGTACTTC.

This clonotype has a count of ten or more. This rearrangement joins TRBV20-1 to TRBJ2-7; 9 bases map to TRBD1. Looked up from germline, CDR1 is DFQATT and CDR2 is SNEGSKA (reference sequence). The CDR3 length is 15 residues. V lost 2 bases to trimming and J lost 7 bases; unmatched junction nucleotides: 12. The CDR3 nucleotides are TGCAGTGCTAGACCGGGGTTTGGACAGGGGTATGAGCAGTACGTC. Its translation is CSARPGFGQGYEQYV.

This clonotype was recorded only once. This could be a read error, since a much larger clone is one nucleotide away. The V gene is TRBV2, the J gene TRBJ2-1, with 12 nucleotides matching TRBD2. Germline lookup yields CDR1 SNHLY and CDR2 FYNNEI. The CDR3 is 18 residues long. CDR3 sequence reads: CTSSPGLAGRGRPNEQFF. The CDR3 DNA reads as TGTACCAGCAGTCCGGGACTAGCGGGCAGGGGAAGACCCAATGAGCAGTTCTTC.

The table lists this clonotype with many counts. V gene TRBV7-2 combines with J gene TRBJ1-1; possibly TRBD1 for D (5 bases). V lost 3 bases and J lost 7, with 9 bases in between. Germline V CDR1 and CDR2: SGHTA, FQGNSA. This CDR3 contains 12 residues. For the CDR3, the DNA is TGTGCCAGCAGCTTTTTCGGGGGTGAAGCTTTCTTT. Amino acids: CASSFFGGEAFF.

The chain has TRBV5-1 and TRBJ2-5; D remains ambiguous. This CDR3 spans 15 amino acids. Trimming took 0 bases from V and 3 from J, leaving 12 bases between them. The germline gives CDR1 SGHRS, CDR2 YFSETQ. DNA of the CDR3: TGCGCCAGCAGCTTGGTGGCGCGTATAAAAGAGACCCAGTACTTC. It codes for CASSLVARIKETQYF.

CDR3 sequence reads: CASKSGRGANVLTF. DNA of the CDR3: TGTGCCAGCAAGTCGGGGAGAGGGGCCAACGTCCTGACTTTC. The chain couples TRBV6-1 to TRBJ2-6, with D possibly TRBD2 on 5 matching bases. Per germline, CDR1 MNHNS and CDR2 SASEGT. The CDR3 totals 14 residues. Deletions cut 7 bases from V and 4 bases from J, with 11 bases between.

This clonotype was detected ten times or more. The CDR3 nucleotides read TGTGCCAGCAGTTTTGTCGGAGGACAGGGATACACCGGGGAGCTGTTTTTT. It codes for CASSFVGGQGYTGELFF. V usage is TRBV28 and J usage is TRBJ2-2, with 8 positions matching TRBD1. V was pared by 3 bases and J by 3 bases, with 9 bases of the junction left unmatched. The length of the CDR3 is 17 residues. Per the germline V gene, CDR1 is MDHEN and CDR2 is SYDVKM. Using reference TRBV28 and TRBJ2-2 for the parts outside the CDR3, the full variable domain is DVKVTQSSRYLVKRTGEKVFLECVQDMDHENMFWYRQDPGLGLRLIYFSYDVKMKEKGDIPEGYSVSREKKERFSLILESASTNQTSMYLCASSFVGGQGYTGELFFGEGSRLTVL.

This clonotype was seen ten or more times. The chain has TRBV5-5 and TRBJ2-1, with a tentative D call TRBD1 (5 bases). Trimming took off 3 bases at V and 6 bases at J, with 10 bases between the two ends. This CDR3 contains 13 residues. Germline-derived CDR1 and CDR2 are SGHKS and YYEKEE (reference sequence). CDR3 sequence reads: CASSSGFGNEQFF. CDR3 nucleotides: TGTGCCAGCAGCTCAGGGTTCGGCAATGAGCAGTTCTTC.

This CDR3 reads CASSVVAGGSGELFF. The CDR3 nucleotides read TGCGCCAGCAGTGTGGTAGCGGGAGGATCGGGGGAGCTGTTTTTT. This chain uses TRBV5-1 with TRBJ2-2, with 10 bases matching TRBD2. Germline V lookup: CDR1 SGHRS, CDR2 YFSETQ. The CDR3 consists of 15 residues. Germline trimming cut 5 bases from V and 8 bases from J; bases unmatched to any gene: 9.

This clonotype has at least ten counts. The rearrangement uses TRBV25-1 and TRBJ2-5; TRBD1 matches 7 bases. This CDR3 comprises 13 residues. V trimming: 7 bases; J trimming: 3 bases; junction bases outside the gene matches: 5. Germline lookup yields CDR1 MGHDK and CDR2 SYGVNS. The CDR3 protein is CASNEGAEETQYF. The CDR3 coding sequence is TGTGCCAGCAATGAGGGGGCGGAAGAGACCCAGTACTTC.

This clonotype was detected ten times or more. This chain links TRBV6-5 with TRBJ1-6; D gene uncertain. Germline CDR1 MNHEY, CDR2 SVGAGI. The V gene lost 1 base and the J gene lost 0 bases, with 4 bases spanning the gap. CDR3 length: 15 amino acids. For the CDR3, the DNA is TGTGCCAGCAGTTACTTTCGCTCCTATAATTCACCCCTCCACTTT. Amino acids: CASSYFRSYNSPLHF.

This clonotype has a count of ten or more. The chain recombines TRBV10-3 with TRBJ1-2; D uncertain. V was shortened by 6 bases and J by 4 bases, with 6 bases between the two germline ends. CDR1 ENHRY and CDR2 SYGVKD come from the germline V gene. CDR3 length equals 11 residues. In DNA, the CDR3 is TGTGCCATCAGGGAAGCCTATGGCTACACCTTC. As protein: CAIREAYGYTF.

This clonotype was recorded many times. CDR3 in amino acids: CASSRSGRFRGMNTEAFF. The CDR3 nucleotides read TGCGCCAGCAGCCGGTCAGGGCGCTTTCGGGGCATGAACACTGAAGCTTTCTTT. The chain uses TRBV5-1 and TRBJ1-1; the D gene is possibly TRBD1 (5 bases). There are 18 residues in the CDR3. Germline CDR1 SGHRS, CDR2 YFSETQ. Between the trimmed V and J ends, which lost 4 bases and 0 bases, there was a span of 22 bases.

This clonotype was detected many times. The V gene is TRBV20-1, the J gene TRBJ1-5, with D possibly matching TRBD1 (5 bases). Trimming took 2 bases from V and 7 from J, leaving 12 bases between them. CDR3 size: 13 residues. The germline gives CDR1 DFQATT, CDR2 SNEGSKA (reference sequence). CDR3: CSARQGRDQPQHF. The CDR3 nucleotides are TGCAGTGCTAGACAGGGCAGGGACCAGCCCCAGCATTTT.

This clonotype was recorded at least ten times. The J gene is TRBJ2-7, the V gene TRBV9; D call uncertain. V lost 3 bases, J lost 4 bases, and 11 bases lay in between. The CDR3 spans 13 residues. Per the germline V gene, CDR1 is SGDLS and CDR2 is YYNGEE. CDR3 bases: TGTGCCAGCAGCGACGACACCGGGTACGAGCAGTACTTC. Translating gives CASSDDTGYEQYF.

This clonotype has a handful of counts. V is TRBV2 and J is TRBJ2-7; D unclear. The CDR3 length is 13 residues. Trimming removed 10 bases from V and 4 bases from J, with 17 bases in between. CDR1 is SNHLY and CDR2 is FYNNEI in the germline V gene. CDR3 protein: CAIRRPLLYEQYV. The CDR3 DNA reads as TGTGCCATCCGACGACCGCTACTTTACGAGCAGTACGTC.

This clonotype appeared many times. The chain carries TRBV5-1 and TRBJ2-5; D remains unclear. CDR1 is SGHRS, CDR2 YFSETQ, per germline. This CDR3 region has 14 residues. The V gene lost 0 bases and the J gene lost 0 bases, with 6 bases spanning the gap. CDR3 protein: CASSLVPDQETQYF. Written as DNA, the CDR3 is TGCGCCAGCAGCTTGGTTCCCGACCAAGAGACCCAGTACTTC.

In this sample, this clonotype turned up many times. The chain's CDR3 is CSARDGRADTQYF. CDR3 DNA sequence: TGCAGTGCTAGAGATGGACGAGCGGATACGCAGTATTTT. The chain is built from TRBV20-1 and TRBJ2-3; no definite D call. The CDR3 covers 13 residues. V lost 0 bases, J lost 6 bases, and 10 bases lay in between. Germline lookup yields CDR1 DFQATT and CDR2 SNEGSKA (reference sequence).

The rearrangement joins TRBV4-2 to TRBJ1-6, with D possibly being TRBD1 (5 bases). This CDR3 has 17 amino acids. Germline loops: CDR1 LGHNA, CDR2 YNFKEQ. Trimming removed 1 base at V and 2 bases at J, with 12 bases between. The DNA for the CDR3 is TGTGCCAGCAGCCAAGTCTTTGGGGGAGCCTATAATTCACCCCTCCACTTT. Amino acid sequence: CASSQVFGGAYNSPLHF.

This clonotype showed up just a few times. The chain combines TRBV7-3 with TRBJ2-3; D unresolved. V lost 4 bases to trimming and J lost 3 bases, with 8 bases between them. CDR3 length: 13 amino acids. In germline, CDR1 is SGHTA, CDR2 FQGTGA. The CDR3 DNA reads TGTGCCAGCAGCTCCCAGTGGACAGATACGCAGTATTTT. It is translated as CASSSQWTDTQYF.

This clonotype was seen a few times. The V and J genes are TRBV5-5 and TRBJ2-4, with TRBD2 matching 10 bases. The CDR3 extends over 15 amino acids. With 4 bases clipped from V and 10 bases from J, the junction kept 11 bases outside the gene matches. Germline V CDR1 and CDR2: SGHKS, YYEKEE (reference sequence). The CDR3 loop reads CASSPLAGEARIQYF. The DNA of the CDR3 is TGTGCCAGCAGCCCTCTAGCGGGGGAGGCGCGGATTCAGTACTTC.

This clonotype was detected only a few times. The CDR3 sequence: CASSDNGRGGYTF. DNA of the CDR3: TGTGCCAGCAGTGATAATGGCAGGGGAGGCTACACCTTC. This chain links TRBV6-1 with TRBJ1-2; D perhaps matches TRBD1 (6 bases). Looked up from germline, CDR1 is MNHNS and CDR2 is SASEGT. The CDR3 has 13 amino acids. The V and J ends lost 3 bases and 8 bases respectively, with 13 bases between them.